The 30 T cell receptor beta chains reported below all come from one sample, sequenced in a study of CD8 T cells in Susac syndrome. It was with random hexamers that roughly 0.45 to 1 ug RNA was reverse transcribed. TCRdb reprocessed the immunoSEQ multiplex PCR reads with MiXCR, giving one entry per CDR3 protein. The data show roughly 80,000 distinct CDR3 sequences, approximately 93% seen once. Sample: CD8+ T cells from PBMCs. Receptors were obtained from a human donor with Susac syndrome.

The chain recombines TRBV20-1 with TRBJ2-2; D may correspond to TRBD1 or TRBD2 (5 bases each). Trimming left V 1 base short and J 6 bases short, with 9 bases between. Germline V gene sequence: CDR1 DFQATT, CDR2 SNEGSKA (reference sequence). There are 13 residues in the CDR3. In DNA form, the CDR3 reads TGCAGTGCTAGAGTTGAGGGGCCCGGGGAGCTGTTTTTT. It translates to CSARVEGPGELFF.

V usage is TRBV21-1 and J usage is TRBJ2-7; TRBD2, the table's D call, was not compared with the DNA. TRBV21-1 represents a pseudogene. The CDR3 is made up of 10 amino acids. In DNA, the CDR3 is TGTGCCAGAGGCAGGGCCGAGCAGTACTTC. It codes for CARGRAEQYF.

The chain uses TRBV2 and TRBJ2-3; maybe TRBD1 (5 bases). Trimming removed 2 bases from V and 0 bases from J, with 6 bases in between. CDR3 length: 14 residues. CDR1 and CDR2 (germline): SNHLY, FYNNEI. As DNA, the CDR3 is TGTGCCAGCAGTGAACAGGGCAGCACAGATACGCAGTATTTT. Translating it yields CASSEQGSTDTQYF.

This clonotype was recorded a few times. The rearrangement uses TRBV12-3 or TRBV12-4 and TRBJ2-7; the D gene could be TRBD1 or TRBD2 (5 bases each). This CDR3 spans 13 amino acids. V lost 4 bases and J lost 1, with 8 bases in between. The CDR3 DNA reads as TGTGCCAGCAGTTGGGACCGATCCTACGAGCAGTACTTC. This translates into CASSWDRSYEQYF.

The chain couples TRBV9 to TRBJ2-1, with TRBD1 matching over 12 bases. Losses at the gene ends were 5 bases for V and 7 bases for J; bases not matched to a gene: 10. From germline, CDR1 is SGDLS and CDR2 YYNGEE. CDR3 length: 16 amino acids. The CDR3 is CASSLGWDRGQNEQFF. CDR3 DNA sequence: TGTGCCAGCAGTCTGGGCTGGGACAGGGGGCAGAATGAGCAGTTCTTC. The whole variable domain, remainder taken from reference TRBV9 and TRBJ2-1, is DSGVTQTPKHLITATGQRVTLRCSPRSGDLSVYWYQQSLDQGLQFLIQYYNGEERAKGNILERFSAQQFPDLHSELNLSSLELGDSALYFCASSLGWDRGQNEQFFGPGTRLTVL.

CDR3 nucleotide sequence: TGCGCCAGCAGCCAAGAATGGGTATCCTACAATGAGCAGTTCTTC. Protein product: CASSQEWVSYNEQFF. The chain has TRBV4-1 and TRBJ2-1; D uncertain. Trimming left V 0 bases short and J 1 base short, with 7 bases between. The CDR3 is made up of 15 amino acids. The germline gives CDR1 MGHRA, CDR2 YSYEKL.

The rearrangement links TRBV27 to TRBJ1-2, with TRBD1 matching over 7 bases. Germline CDR1 is MNHEY and CDR2 is SMNVEV (reference sequence). The CDR3 has 15 residues. V gave up 0 bases and J gave up 4 bases; unmatched junction bases: 5. Here the CDR3 reads CASSLSRTGFYGYTF. In nucleotides, the CDR3 is TGTGCCAGCAGTTTATCTAGGACAGGTTTCTATGGCTACACCTTC.

This chain links TRBV6-5 with TRBJ2-3, with 12 nucleotides matching TRBD2. The V segment lost 2 bases and the J segment 6 bases; nucleotides outside the gene matches: 6. Germline V lookup: CDR1 MNHEY, CDR2 SVGAGI. The CDR3 runs to 16 residues. CDR3 nucleotide sequence: TGTGCCAGCAGTTACCCCACTAGCGGGGGGACGGATACGCAGTATTTT. It translates to CASSYPTSGGTDTQYF.

This clonotype was picked up one time. The chain carries TRBV7-8 and TRBJ2-7; no firm D call. The ends were cut back, 1 base at V and 2 bases at J, with 9 bases in the middle. The length of the CDR3 is 14 residues. Germline lookup yields CDR1 SGHVS and CDR2 FQNEAQ. CDR3: CASSLGLEPYEQYF. The CDR3, as DNA: TGTGCCAGCAGCTTAGGGTTAGAACCCTACGAGCAGTACTTC.

J is TRBJ2-7 and V is TRBV5-1, with D perhaps TRBD2 (7 bases). The germline V gene encodes CDR1 SGHRS and CDR2 YFSETQ. V shed 0 bases and J shed 2 bases, with 9 bases lying between them. The CDR3 has 14 residues. Here the CDR3 DNA reads TGCGCCAGCAGCTTGGCCGGGGGGCCCTACGAGCAGTACTTC. Its translation is CASSLAGGPYEQYF.

A single count supports this clonotype. The chain couples TRBV7-8 to TRBJ2-2; no firm D call. Germline-derived CDR1 and CDR2 are SGHVS and FQNEAQ. The CDR3 spans 13 residues. Trimming cost V 10 bases and J 4 bases, with 13 bases left between them. This CDR3 is CATRFGGTGELFF. The CDR3 DNA follows: TGTGCCACCCGATTTGGCGGCACCGGGGAGCTGTTTTTT.

The chain is built from TRBV28 and TRBJ2-7, with 7 bases lining up with TRBD1. V gave up 7 bases and J gave up 7 bases; unmatched junction bases: 16. From germline, CDR1 is MDHEN and CDR2 SYDVKM. The CDR3 has 15 amino acids. The CDR3 spells CASISETGSLWEQYF. Written as DNA, the CDR3 is TGTGCCAGCATTTCAGAGACAGGGAGCCTTTGGGAGCAGTACTTC. The variable domain in full, with the rest retrieved from reference TRBV28 and TRBJ2-7, is DVKVTQSSRYLVKRTGEKVFLECVQDMDHENMFWYRQDPGLGLRLIYFSYDVKMKEKGDIPEGYSVSREKKERFSLILESASTNQTSMYLCASISETGSLWEQYFGPGTRLTVT.

The chain is built from TRBV5-4 and TRBJ2-5; D gene ambiguous. Germline loops: CDR1 SGHNT, CDR2 YYREEE (reference sequence). This CDR3 is built from 12 residues. The ends were cut back, 4 bases at V and 2 bases at J, with 6 bases in the middle. The CDR3 is CASSPQQETQYF. For the CDR3, the DNA is TGTGCCAGCAGCCCCCAGCAAGAGACCCAGTACTTC. The full variable domain, in which reference TRBV5-4 and TRBJ2-5 provide the parts outside the CDR3, is ETGVTQSPTHLIKTRGQQVTLRCSSQSGHNTVSWYQQALGQGPQFIFQYYREEENGRGNFPPRFSGLQFPNYSSELNVNALELDDSALYLCASSPQQETQYFGPGTRLLVL.

Only one count was recorded for this clonotype. The V and J genes are TRBV7-8 and TRBJ2-1, with D perhaps TRBD2 (7 bases). Trimming shortened V by 1 base and J by 4 bases, and 11 bases separated the two germline ends. The CDR3 has 15 residues. From germline, CDR1 is SGHVS and CDR2 FQNEAQ. CDR3 in DNA: TGTGCCAGCAGCTTAGTTGCGGGGGCATACAATGAGCAGTTCTTC. This translates into CASSLVAGAYNEQFF.

The chain carries TRBV12-3 or TRBV12-4 and TRBJ1-1; D may be TRBD1 (5 bases). Trimming pared 7 bases from V and 9 bases from J, leaving 21 bases between. The CDR3 totals 14 residues. CDR3 loop: CASTYKGVGRQAFF. The CDR3 DNA sequence: TGTGCCAGCACTTACAAAGGGGTAGGCAGGCAAGCTTTCTTT.

V gene TRBV6-2 or TRBV6-3 combines with J gene TRBJ2-5, with 11 bases that match TRBD2. The CDR3 totals 14 residues. Looked up from germline, CDR1 is MNHEY and CDR2 is SVGEGT. V shed 4 bases and J 4 bases; nucleotides not matched to a gene: 2. The CDR3 protein is CASSFTSGGETQYF. The DNA of the CDR3 is TGTGCCAGCAGTTTCACTAGCGGGGGAGAGACCCAGTACTTC.

The J gene is TRBJ1-1, the V gene TRBV7-8; 7 positions agree with TRBD1. V shed 7 bases, J shed 0 bases, and the junction held 8 bases outside the gene matches. Germline values: CDR1 SGHVS, CDR2 FQNEAQ. This CDR3 contains 15 residues. The CDR3 nucleotides are TGTGCCAGCACCCGGGACAGATTCTTGAACACTGAAGCTTTCTTT. Translating gives CASTRDRFLNTEAFF. The full variable domain, completed using reference TRBV7-8 and TRBJ1-1, is GAGVSQSPRYKVAKRGQDVALRCDPISGHVSLFWYQQALGQGPEFLTYFQNEAQLDKSGLPSDRFFAERPEGSVSTLKIQRTQQEDSAVYLCASTRDRFLNTEAFFGQGTRLTVV.

The V call is TRBV25-1, the J call TRBJ2-7; weak D call: TRBD2 (5 bases). CDR3 size: 15 residues. The germline V gene encodes CDR1 MGHDK and CDR2 SYGVNS. The V end was cut by 3 bases, the J end by 2 bases, with 14 bases between. The CDR3 loop is CASSDRGSFTYEQYF. The CDR3 DNA follows: TGTGCCAGCAGTGACCGAGGGAGTTTTACCTACGAGCAGTACTTC.

This clonotype was found once. The chain combines TRBV20-1 with TRBJ2-5, with D perhaps matching TRBD1 or TRBD2 (6 bases each). Germline CDR1 and CDR2: DFQATT and SNEGSKA (reference sequence). This CDR3 has 14 amino acids. The germline V and J ends were trimmed by 2 bases and 9 bases, with 19 bases remaining between them. CDR3 protein: CSARLGARDDSQYF. DNA of the CDR3: TGCAGTGCTAGATTGGGGGCGCGGGACGATTCCCAGTACTTC.

The chain employs TRBV14 and TRBJ2-7; D is unresolved. Germline V gene data show CDR1 as SGHDN and CDR2 as FVKESK. The length of the CDR3 is 15 residues. Trimming left V 0 bases short and J 0 bases short, with 9 bases between. The CDR3 reads CASSQEFRNSYEQYF. In DNA, the CDR3 is TGTGCCAGCAGCCAAGAGTTTCGAAACTCCTACGAGCAGTACTTC.

The rearrangement joins TRBV3-1 to TRBJ1-1; D unclear. CDR1 is LGHDT and CDR2 is YNNKEL in the germline V gene (reference sequence). Trimming pared 0 bases from V and 8 bases from J, leaving 7 bases between. This CDR3 comprises 12 residues. CDR3: CASSQDEGEAFF. CDR3 nucleotide sequence: TGTGCCAGCAGCCAAGACGAAGGGGAAGCTTTCTTT.

This rearrangement joins TRBV7-6 to TRBJ2-4; 8 bases are shared with TRBD1. The CDR3 is 16 residues long. V shed 5 bases, J shed 3 bases, and the junction held 9 bases outside the gene matches. The germline V gene has CDR1 SGHVS and CDR2 FNYEAQ. DNA for the CDR3: TGTGCCAGCAGCGTAATCCACGGGACAGGCAAAAACATTCAGTACTTC. Translated: CASSVIHGTGKNIQYF.

The CDR3 DNA follows: TGTGCCAGCAGCTCCACTTCGAAAAGGTCCTACGAGCAGTACTTC. Its translation: CASSSTSKRSYEQYF. The V gene is TRBV7-3, the J gene TRBJ2-7; D gene uncertain. The germline V gene has CDR1 SGHTA and CDR2 FQGTGA. V lost 4 bases and J lost 1, with 14 bases in between. The CDR3 sequence is 15 residues long.

The gene calls are TRBV7-9 and TRBJ1-6; D not resolved. Trimming stripped 4 bases from V and 13 bases from J, with 8 bases between. CDR1 and CDR2 from the germline V gene are SEHNR and FQNEAQ (reference sequence). The CDR3 spans 11 residues. For the CDR3, the DNA is TGTGCCAGCAGCTCCAGCGGGCCCCTCCACTTT. Its protein product is CASSSSGPLHF. Full variable domain (missing parts from reference TRBV7-9 and TRBJ1-6): DTGVSQNPRHKITKRGQNVTFRCDPISEHNRLYWYRQTLGQGPEFLTYFQNEAQLEKSRLLSDRFSAERPKGSFSTLEIQRTEQGDSAMYLCASSSSGPLHFGNGTRLTVT.

In its sample, this clonotype was seen once. This sequence joins TRBV12-5 and TRBJ2-1, with 7 bases aligning to TRBD1. The germline CDR1 and CDR2 sequences are LGHNT and FRNRAP. V trimming: 2 bases; J trimming: 6 bases; junction bases outside the gene matches: 1. This CDR3 contains 13 residues. The CDR3 region is CASGLPGGNEQFF. In nucleotides, the CDR3 is TGTGCTAGTGGTTTGCCAGGGGGCAATGAGCAGTTCTTC.

The chain is built from TRBV12-3 or TRBV12-4 and TRBJ1-2; D possibly corresponds to TRBD1 (5 bases). Trimming left V 5 bases short and J 7 bases short, with 17 bases between. The CDR3 consists of 14 residues. In nucleotides, the CDR3 is TGTGCCAGCAGTCCTCCATGGTGGGGGGTTGGCTACACCTTC. Translated, it gives CASSPPWWGVGYTF.

J is TRBJ2-1 and V is TRBV29-1, with 10 positions matching TRBD2. Unmatched junction bases numbered 4, after V lost 3 bases and J lost 5 bases. CDR3 size: 14 residues. CDR1 and CDR2 (germline): SQVTM, ANQGSEA. This CDR3 is CSVEASGGNNEQFF. DNA of the CDR3: TGCAGCGTTGAGGCTAGCGGGGGTAACAATGAGCAGTTCTTC.

V usage is TRBV11-2 and J usage is TRBJ1-1; D unresolved. The germline gives CDR1 SGHAT, CDR2 FQNNGV. This CDR3 has 13 residues. The V gene lost 0 bases and the J gene lost 0 bases, with 2 bases spanning the gap. This CDR3 reads CASSLEVNTEAFF. CDR3 bases: TGTGCCAGCAGCTTAGAGGTGAACACTGAAGCTTTCTTT.

The rearrangement links TRBV3-1 to TRBJ1-4; TRBD1 matches at 8 bases. CDR1 LGHDT and CDR2 YNNKEL come from the germline V gene (reference sequence). The CDR3 has 16 amino acids. The trim removed 0 bases at V and 4 bases at J, leaving 4 bases unmatched. In DNA, the CDR3 is TGTGCCAGCAGCCAAGACTGGACAGGGATTAATGAAAAACTGTTTTTT. Amino acid sequence: CASSQDWTGINEKLFF.

This chain connects TRBV6-5 to TRBJ2-1; the D is unclear. CDR1 and CDR2 (germline): MNHEY, SVGAGI. Between the trimmed V and J ends, which lost 6 bases and 15 bases, there was a span of 18 bases. CDR3 length: 12 residues. For the CDR3, the DNA is TGTGCCAGCAGCCCCGGGTCAGCATCCCTGTTCTTC. It codes for CASSPGSASLFF.